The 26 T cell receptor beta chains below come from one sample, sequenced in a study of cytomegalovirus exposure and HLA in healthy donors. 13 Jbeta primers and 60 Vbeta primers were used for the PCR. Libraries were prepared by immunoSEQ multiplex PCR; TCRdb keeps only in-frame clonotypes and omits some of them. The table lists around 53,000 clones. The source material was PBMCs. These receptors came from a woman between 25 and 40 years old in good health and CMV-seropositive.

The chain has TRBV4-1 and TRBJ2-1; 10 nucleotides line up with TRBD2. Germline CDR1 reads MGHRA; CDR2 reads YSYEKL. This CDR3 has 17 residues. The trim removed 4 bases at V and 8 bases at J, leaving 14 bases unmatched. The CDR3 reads CASSRGPTSGKGYEQFF. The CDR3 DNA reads TGCGCCAGCAGCCGAGGTCCTACTAGCGGGAAGGGCTATGAGCAGTTCTTC.

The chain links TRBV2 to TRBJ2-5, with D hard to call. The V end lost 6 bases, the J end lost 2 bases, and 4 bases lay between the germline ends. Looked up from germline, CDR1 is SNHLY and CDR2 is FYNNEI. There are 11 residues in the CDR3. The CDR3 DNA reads TGTGCCAGCAGCCCTCAAGAGACCCAGTACTTC. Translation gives CASSPQETQYF.

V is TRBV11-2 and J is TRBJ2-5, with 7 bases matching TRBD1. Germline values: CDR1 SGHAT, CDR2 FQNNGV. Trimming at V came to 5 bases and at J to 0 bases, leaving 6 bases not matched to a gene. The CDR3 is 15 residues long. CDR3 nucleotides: TGTGCCAGCAGCCAATCGGGACAGCACCAAGAGACCCAGTACTTC. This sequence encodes CASSQSGQHQETQYF.

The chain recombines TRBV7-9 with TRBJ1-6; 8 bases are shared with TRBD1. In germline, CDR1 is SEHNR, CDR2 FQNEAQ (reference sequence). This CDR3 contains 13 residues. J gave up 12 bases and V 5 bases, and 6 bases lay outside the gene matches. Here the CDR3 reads CASSPDRAGPLHF. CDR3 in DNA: TGTGCCAGCAGCCCGGACAGGGCTGGACCCCTCCACTTT.

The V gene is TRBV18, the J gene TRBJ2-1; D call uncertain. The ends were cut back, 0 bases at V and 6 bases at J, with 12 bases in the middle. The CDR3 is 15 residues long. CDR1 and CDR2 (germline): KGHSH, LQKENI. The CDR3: CASSPPSLAGNEQFF. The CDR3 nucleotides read TGTGCCAGCTCACCACCCAGCTTAGCTGGCAATGAGCAGTTCTTC.

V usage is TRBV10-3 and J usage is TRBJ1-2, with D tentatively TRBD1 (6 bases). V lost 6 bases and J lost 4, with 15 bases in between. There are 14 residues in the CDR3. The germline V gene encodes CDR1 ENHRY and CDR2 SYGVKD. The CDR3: CAIRDSQGIYGYTF. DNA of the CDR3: TGTGCCATCAGGGATTCACAGGGAATCTATGGCTACACCTTC.

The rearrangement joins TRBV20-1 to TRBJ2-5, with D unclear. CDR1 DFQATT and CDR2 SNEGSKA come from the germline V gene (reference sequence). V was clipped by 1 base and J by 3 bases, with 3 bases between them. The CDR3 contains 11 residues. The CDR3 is CSARGEETQYF. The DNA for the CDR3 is TGCAGTGCTAGAGGAGAAGAGACCCAGTACTTC.

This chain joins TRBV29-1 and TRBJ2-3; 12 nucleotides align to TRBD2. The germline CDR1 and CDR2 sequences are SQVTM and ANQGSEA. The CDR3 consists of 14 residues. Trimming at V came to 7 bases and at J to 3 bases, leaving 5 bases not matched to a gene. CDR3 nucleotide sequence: TGCAGCGCCCCTAGCGGGGGGGCGACAGATACGCAGTATTTT. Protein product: CSAPSGGATDTQYF.

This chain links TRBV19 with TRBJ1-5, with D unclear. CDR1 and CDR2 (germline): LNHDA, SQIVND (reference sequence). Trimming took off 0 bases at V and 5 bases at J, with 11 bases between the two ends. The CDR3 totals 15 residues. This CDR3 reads CASSIERSTYQPQHF. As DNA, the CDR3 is TGTGCCAGTAGTATAGAAAGGAGTACGTATCAGCCCCAGCATTTT.

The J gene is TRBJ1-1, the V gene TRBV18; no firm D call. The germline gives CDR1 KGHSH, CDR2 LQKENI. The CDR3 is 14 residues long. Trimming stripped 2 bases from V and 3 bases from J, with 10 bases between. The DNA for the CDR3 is TGTGCCAGCTCACCAAAGGGCGGGGACACTGAAGCTTTCTTT. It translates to CASSPKGGDTEAFF.

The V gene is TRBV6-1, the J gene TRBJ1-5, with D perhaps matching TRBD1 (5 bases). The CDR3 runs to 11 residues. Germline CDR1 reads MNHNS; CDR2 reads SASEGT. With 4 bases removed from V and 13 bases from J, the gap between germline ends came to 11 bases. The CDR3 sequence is CASSARQKQHF. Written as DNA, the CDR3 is TGTGCCAGCAGTGCCCGACAGAAGCAGCATTTT.

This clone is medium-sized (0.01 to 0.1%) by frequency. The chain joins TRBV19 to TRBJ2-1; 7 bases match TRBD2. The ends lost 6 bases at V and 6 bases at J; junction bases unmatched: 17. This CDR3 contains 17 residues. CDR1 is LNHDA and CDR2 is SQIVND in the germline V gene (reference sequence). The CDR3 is CASSPFARGSEGNEQFF. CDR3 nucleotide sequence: TGTGCCAGTAGCCCCTTCGCGCGCGGGAGTGAGGGCAATGAGCAGTTCTTC.

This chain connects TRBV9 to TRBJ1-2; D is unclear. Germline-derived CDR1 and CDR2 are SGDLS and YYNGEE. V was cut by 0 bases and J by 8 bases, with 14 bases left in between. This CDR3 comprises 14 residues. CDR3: CASSVGVGEGGYTF. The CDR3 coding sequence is TGTGCCAGCAGCGTAGGGGTCGGAGAAGGCGGCTACACCTTC.

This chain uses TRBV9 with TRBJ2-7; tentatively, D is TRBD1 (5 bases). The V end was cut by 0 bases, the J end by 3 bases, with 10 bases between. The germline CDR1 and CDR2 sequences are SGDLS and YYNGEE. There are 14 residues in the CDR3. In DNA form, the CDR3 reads TGTGCCAGCAGCGTAGCCAGGGCTCTCTACGAGCAGTACTTC. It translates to CASSVARALYEQYF. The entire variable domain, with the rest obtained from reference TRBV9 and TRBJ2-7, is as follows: DSGVTQTPKHLITATGQRVTLRCSPRSGDLSVYWYQQSLDQGLQFLIQYYNGEERAKGNILERFSAQQFPDLHSELNLSSLELGDSALYFCASSVARALYEQYFGPGTRLTVT.

CDR3 sequence (DNA): TGCGCCAGCAGCCAGGGACTAGCGGGGGGGATGTATGAGCAGTTCTTC. Translation: CASSQGLAGGMYEQFF. V is TRBV4-1 and J is TRBJ2-1; 16 bases align to TRBD2. The J segment lost 8 bases and the V segment lost 3 bases, leaving 4 bases of the junction unmatched. Germline CDR1 MGHRA, CDR2 YSYEKL. The CDR3 has 16 amino acids.

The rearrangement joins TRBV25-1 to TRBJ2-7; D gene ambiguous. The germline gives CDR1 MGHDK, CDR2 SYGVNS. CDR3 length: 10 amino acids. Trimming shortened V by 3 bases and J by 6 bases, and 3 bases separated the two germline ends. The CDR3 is CASSDGEQYF. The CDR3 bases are TGTGCCAGCAGTGACGGCGAGCAGTACTTC.

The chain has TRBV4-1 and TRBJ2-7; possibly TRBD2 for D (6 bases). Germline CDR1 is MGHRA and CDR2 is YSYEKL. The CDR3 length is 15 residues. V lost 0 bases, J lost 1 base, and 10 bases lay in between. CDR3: CASSQEVGGSYEQYF. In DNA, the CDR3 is TGCGCCAGCAGCCAAGAGGTGGGAGGATCCTACGAGCAGTACTTC.

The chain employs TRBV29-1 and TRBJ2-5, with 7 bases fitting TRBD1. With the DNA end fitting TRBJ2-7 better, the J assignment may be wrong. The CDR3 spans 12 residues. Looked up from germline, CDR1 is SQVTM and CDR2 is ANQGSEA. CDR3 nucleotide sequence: TGCAGCGCTGGGACAGAGGCCTACGAGCAGTACTTC. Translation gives CSAGTEAYEQYF.

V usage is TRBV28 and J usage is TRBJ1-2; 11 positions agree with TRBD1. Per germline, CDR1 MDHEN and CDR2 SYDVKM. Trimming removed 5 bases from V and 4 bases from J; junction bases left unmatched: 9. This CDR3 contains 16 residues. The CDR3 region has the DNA TGTGCCAGCAGTCCACAAGGACAGGGGGCAGGCTATGGCTACACCTTC. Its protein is CASSPQGQGAGYGYTF.

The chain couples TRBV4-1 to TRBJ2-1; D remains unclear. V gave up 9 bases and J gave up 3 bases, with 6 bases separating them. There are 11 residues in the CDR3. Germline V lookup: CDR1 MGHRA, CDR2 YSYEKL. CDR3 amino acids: CASRYYNEQFF. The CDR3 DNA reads TGCGCCAGTCGTTACTACAATGAGCAGTTCTTC.

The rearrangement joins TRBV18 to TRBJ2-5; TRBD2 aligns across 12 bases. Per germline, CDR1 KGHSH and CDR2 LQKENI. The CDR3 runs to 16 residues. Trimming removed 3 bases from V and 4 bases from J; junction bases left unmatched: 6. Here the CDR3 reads CASSPASGGAVETQYF. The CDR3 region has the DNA TGTGCCAGCTCACCGGCTAGCGGGGGGGCCGTAGAGACCCAGTACTTC.

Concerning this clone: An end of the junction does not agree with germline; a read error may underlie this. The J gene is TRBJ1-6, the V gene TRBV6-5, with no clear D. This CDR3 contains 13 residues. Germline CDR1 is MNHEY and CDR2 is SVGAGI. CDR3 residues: CASSTEGGSHLHF. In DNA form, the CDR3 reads TGTGCCAGCAGCACCGAGGGAGGATCACACCTCCACTTT.

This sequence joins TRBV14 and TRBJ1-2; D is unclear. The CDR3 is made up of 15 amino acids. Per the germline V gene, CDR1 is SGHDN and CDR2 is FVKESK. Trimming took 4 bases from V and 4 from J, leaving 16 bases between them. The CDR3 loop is CASSPEKGGGYGYTF. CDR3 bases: TGTGCCAGCAGCCCTGAGAAGGGCGGAGGCTATGGCTACACCTTC.

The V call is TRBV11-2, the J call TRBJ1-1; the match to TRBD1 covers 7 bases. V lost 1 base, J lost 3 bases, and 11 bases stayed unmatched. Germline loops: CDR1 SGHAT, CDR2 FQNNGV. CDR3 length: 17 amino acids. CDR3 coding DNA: TGTGCCAGCAGCTTAGGACAGGGAAGATTGGTCCACACTGAAGCTTTCTTT. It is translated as CASSLGQGRLVHTEAFF.

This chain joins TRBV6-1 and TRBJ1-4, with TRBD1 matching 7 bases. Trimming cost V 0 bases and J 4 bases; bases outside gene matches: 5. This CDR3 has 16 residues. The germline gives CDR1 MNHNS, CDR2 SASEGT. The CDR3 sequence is CASSEASAGGNEKLFF. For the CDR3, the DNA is TGTGCCAGCAGTGAAGCATCGGCAGGGGGTAATGAAAAACTGTTTTTT.

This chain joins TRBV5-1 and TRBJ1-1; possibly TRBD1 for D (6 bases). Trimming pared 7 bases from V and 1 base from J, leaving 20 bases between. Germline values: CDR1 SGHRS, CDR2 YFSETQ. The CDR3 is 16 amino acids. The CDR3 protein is CASGPQGDLRNTEAFF. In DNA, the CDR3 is TGCGCCAGCGGACCACAGGGTGATCTCCGGAACACTGAAGCTTTCTTT.